The 22 T cell receptor beta chains below were found in one sample sequenced in a study of glioma-infiltrating T cells after dendritic cell vaccination. The method was immunoSEQ multiplex PCR; TCRdb's version includes in-frame clones alone and lacks a portion of them. The sample consists of some 70,000 clones, around four fifths of them appearing once. The input for sequencing was blood, taken before dendritic cell vaccination. The origin of the receptors is a human donor with glioblastoma.

V and J are TRBV19 and TRBJ1-6, with TRBD1 as a possible D gene (6 bases). Trimming took 6 bases from V and 1 from J, leaving 10 bases between them. Germline V gene sequence: CDR1 LNHDA, CDR2 SQIVND (reference sequence). The CDR3 is 15 amino acids. CDR3 DNA sequence: TGTGCCAGTAGCAACGACAGGTCCTATAATTCACCCCTCCACTTT. This codes for CASSNDRSYNSPLHF.

The CDR3 is CASSITGGNTEAFF. The CDR3 region has the DNA TGTGCCAGTAGTATCACAGGGGGGAACACTGAAGCTTTCTTT. The V gene is TRBV19, the J gene TRBJ1-1, with TRBD1 identical over 8 bases. Germline V gives CDR1 LNHDA, CDR2 SQIVND (reference sequence). V lost 3 bases, J lost 1 base, and 1 base stayed unmatched. The CDR3 consists of 14 residues.

The chain couples TRBV7-8 to TRBJ2-7; D not certain. The CDR3 is made up of 17 amino acids. Trimming removed 1 base from V and 2 bases from J, with 18 bases in between. From germline, CDR1 is SGHVS and CDR2 FQNEAQ. CDR3 DNA sequence: TGTGCCAGCAGCTTAGGTTACCAGGCCAAAGGCGCCTACGAGCAGTACTTC. Its protein product is CASSLGYQAKGAYEQYF.

V gene TRBV2 combines with J gene TRBJ1-1, with D maybe TRBD1 (5 bases). The V end was cut by 3 bases, the J end by 6 bases, with 11 bases between. The germline V gene encodes CDR1 SNHLY and CDR2 FYNNEI. The CDR3 contains 13 residues. The CDR3 DNA is TGTGCCAGCAGTGAGGGGGGAACCGCTGAAGCTTTCTTT. Translated, it gives CASSEGGTAEAFF.

The rearrangement uses TRBV16 and TRBJ1-2, with 7 nucleotides matching TRBD1. Germline CDR1 and CDR2: KGHSY and FQNENV. The CDR3 totals 15 residues. Trimming removed 3 bases from V and 2 bases from J; junction bases left unmatched: 6. CDR3 sequence reads: CASSHIDRENYGYTF. CDR3 in DNA: TGTGCCAGCAGCCATATTGACAGGGAGAACTATGGCTACACCTTC.

This chain links TRBV7-9 with TRBJ2-5, with D perhaps matching TRBD1 (6 bases). From germline, CDR1 is SEHNR and CDR2 FQNEAQ (reference sequence). The CDR3 spans 16 residues. With 2 bases removed from V and 5 bases from J, the gap between germline ends came to 18 bases. CDR3 residues: CASSLRPGVGMETQYF. Here the CDR3 DNA reads TGTGCCAGCAGCTTACGCCCAGGGGTGGGAATGGAGACCCAGTACTTC.

The count of this clone is one. This chain uses TRBV7-2 with TRBJ1-2; D is perhaps TRBD1 (5 bases). The CDR3 sequence is 15 residues long. CDR1 is SGHTA and CDR2 is FQGNSA in the germline V gene. Trimming cost V 5 bases and J 4 bases, with 17 bases left between them. CDR3 DNA sequence: TGTGCCAGCAGCCGGGGACTGAGTGGAGGCTATGGCTACACCTTC. Amino acid sequence: CASSRGLSGGYGYTF.

The chain links TRBV19 to TRBJ2-4; the match to TRBD2 covers 8 bases. The CDR3 covers 14 residues. V was pared by 7 bases and J by 8 bases, with 10 bases of the junction left unmatched. CDR1 is LNHDA, CDR2 SQIVND, per germline (reference sequence). CDR3 protein: CASTTPGLEDIQYF. CDR3 sequence (DNA): TGTGCCAGTACTACTCCGGGACTAGAAGACATTCAGTACTTC.

The J gene is TRBJ2-5, the V gene TRBV5-5; 9 bases align to TRBD2. The junction had 6 bases not matched to a gene; V was cut back by 4 bases and J by 5 bases. Germline CDR1 is SGHKS and CDR2 is YYEKEE (reference sequence). The CDR3 has 14 residues. The CDR3 here is CASSPAGGLETQYF. The DNA of the CDR3 is TGTGCCAGCAGCCCTGCGGGGGGGCTGGAGACCCAGTACTTC.

On this clone itself: The identical CDR3 is also encoded by other nucleotide sequences in the sample. This chain uses TRBV7-2 with TRBJ2-3; D is possibly TRBD2 (6 bases). The CDR3 loop spans 13 amino acids. Germline assignment: CDR1 SGHTA and CDR2 FQGNSA. The V end lost 11 bases, the J end lost 0 bases, and 12 bases lay between the germline ends. CDR3 coding DNA: TGTGCCCGCGGCGGGGAAAGCACAGATACGCAGTATTTT. Translation gives CARGGESTDTQYF.

The rearrangement uses TRBV6-6 and TRBJ2-7; D possibly corresponds to TRBD2 (5 bases). This CDR3 has 13 residues. Germline V CDR1 and CDR2: MNHNY, SVGAGI (reference sequence). Trimming removed 1 base at V and 3 bases at J, with 7 bases between. The DNA for the CDR3 is TGTGCCAGCAGTTACTGGGAGCTCTACGAGCAGTACTTC. Translating it yields CASSYWELYEQYF.

A few counts support this clone. The rearrangement uses TRBV21-1 and TRBJ1-2; TRBD1, the D gene given by the table, was not confirmed from the DNA. TRBV21-1 is a recognized pseudogene. The CDR3 contains 16 residues. The CDR3 nucleotides read TGTGCCAGCAGCACCCGGGGGCGCAGGGGGGAATATGGCTACACCTTC. This translates into CASSTRGRRGEYGYTF.

The sample holds one count of this clone. The chain has TRBV28 and TRBJ1-5; D is undetermined. The CDR3 loop spans 12 amino acids. Trimming took 6 bases from V and 2 from J, leaving 5 bases between them. Per germline, CDR1 MDHEN and CDR2 SYDVKM. CDR3 region: CASRRGNQPQHF. For the CDR3, the DNA is TGTGCCAGCAGACGGGGCAATCAGCCCCAGCATTTT.

The genes are TRBV18 and TRBJ2-1, with 9 bases identical to TRBD2. From germline, CDR1 is KGHSH and CDR2 LQKENI. V lost 5 bases to trimming and J lost 6 bases; unmatched junction nucleotides: 14. The CDR3 sequence is 17 residues long. The CDR3 loop is CASSSTVRGGASNEQFF. Written as DNA, the CDR3 is TGTGCCAGCTCATCTACGGTGCGCGGGGGGGCCTCCAATGAGCAGTTCTTC.

V and J are TRBV7-9 and TRBJ1-1, with D maybe TRBD1 (6 bases). Germline CDR1 is SEHNR and CDR2 is FQNEAQ (reference sequence). This CDR3 is built from 14 residues. V lost 6 bases, J lost 5 bases, and 16 bases lay in between. The CDR3: CASSFQGFGTEAFF. The CDR3 bases are TGTGCCAGCAGTTTCCAGGGGTTTGGGACTGAAGCTTTCTTT. Full variable domain (outside the CDR3, taken from reference TRBV7-9 and TRBJ1-1): DTGVSQNPRHKITKRGQNVTFRCDPISEHNRLYWYRQTLGQGPEFLTYFQNEAQLEKSRLLSDRFSAERPKGSFSTLEIQRTEQGDSAMYLCASSFQGFGTEAFFGQGTRLTVV.

The chain combines TRBV10-3 with TRBJ1-2; D is perhaps TRBD1 (5 bases). Germline loops: CDR1 ENHRY, CDR2 SYGVKD. The ends were cut back, 3 bases at V and 7 bases at J, with 12 bases in the middle. The CDR3 loop spans 13 amino acids. The CDR3 nucleotides are TGTGCCATCAGTGAATCAGGGCCCGCTGGCTACACCTTC. Its protein is CAISESGPAGYTF.

V usage is TRBV2 and J usage is TRBJ2-5, with D perhaps TRBD2 (5 bases). Per the germline V gene, CDR1 is SNHLY and CDR2 is FYNNEI. Trimming shortened V by 7 bases and J by 1 base, and 13 bases separated the two germline ends. There are 14 residues in the CDR3. CDR3 residues: CASNLPGSQETQYF. Written as DNA, the CDR3 is TGTGCCAGCAACTTACCGGGGAGCCAAGAGACCCAGTACTTC.

This clone was seen once. The chain is built from TRBV11-2 and TRBJ1-6, with 9 bases that match TRBD1. V lost 1 base to trimming and J lost 7 bases; unmatched junction nucleotides: 5. Germline assignment: CDR1 SGHAT and CDR2 FQNNGV. This CDR3 comprises 16 residues. The CDR3 DNA reads TGTGCCAGCAGCTTAGGGACAGGGGCCGTAAATTCACCCCTCCACTTT. Amino acid sequence: CASSLGTGAVNSPLHF.

The chain employs TRBV29-1 and TRBJ2-2; D is perhaps TRBD2 (6 bases). This CDR3 region has 14 residues. The germline V gene encodes CDR1 SQVTM and CDR2 ANQGSEA. Trimming took off 4 bases at V and 2 bases at J, with 11 bases between the two ends. The CDR3 sequence: CSVVVDYNTGELFF. For the CDR3, the DNA is TGCAGCGTTGTCGTGGACTATAACACCGGGGAGCTGTTTTTT.

The chain has TRBV18 and TRBJ2-2; D gene ambiguous. CDR3 length equals 14 residues. CDR1 and CDR2 (germline): KGHSH, LQKENI. V was pared by 3 bases and J by 4 bases, with 9 bases between. The CDR3 protein is CASSPPPGTGELFF. The CDR3, as DNA: TGTGCCAGCTCACCGCCTCCCGGCACCGGGGAGCTGTTTTTT.

The table lists this clone with a few counts. The J gene is TRBJ2-3, the V gene TRBV28; TRBD1 agrees at 7 bases. Germline V gene data show CDR1 as MDHEN and CDR2 as SYDVKM. The CDR3 runs to 12 residues. Losses at the gene ends were 10 bases for V and 6 bases for J; bases not matched to a gene: 7. The CDR3 loop reads CATGEGADTQYF. In nucleotides, the CDR3 is TGTGCCACCGGCGAGGGGGCCGATACGCAGTATTTT.

The chain couples TRBV10-3 to TRBJ2-3; D may be TRBD2 (5 bases). The CDR3 spans 13 residues. V was trimmed by 4 bases and J by 0 bases, leaving 5 bases between them. Germline CDR1 reads ENHRY; CDR2 reads SYGVKD. For the CDR3, the DNA is TGTGCCATCAGTGGAGGGAGCACAGATACGCAGTATTTT. Its translation is CAISGGSTDTQYF.